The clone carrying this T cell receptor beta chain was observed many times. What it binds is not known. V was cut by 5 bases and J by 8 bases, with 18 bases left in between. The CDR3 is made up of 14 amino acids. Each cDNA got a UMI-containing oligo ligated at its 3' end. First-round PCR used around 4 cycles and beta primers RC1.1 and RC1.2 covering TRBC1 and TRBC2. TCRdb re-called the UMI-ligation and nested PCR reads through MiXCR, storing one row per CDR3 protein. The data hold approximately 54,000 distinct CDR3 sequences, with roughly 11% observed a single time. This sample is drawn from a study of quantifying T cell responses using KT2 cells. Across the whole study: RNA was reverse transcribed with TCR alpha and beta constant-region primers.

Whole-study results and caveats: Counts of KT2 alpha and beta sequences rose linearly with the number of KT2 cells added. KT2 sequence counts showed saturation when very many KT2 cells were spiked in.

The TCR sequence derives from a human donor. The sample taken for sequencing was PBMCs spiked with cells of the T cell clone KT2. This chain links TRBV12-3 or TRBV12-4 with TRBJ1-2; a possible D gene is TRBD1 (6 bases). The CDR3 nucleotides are TGTGCCAGCAGTATCGAACAGGGACATAACGGCTACACCTTC. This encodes CASSIEQGHNGYTF.